The 28 T cell receptor beta chains below all came from one sample that was sequenced in a study of blood T cells in healthy people across ages. The use of a sample-barcoded 5' primer and a J-beta primer mix characterized a second PCR of roughly 7 to 12 cycles. TCRdb recomputed calls from the 5' RACE reads with MiXCR, one row per CDR3 protein. The table includes 600,000 to 650,000 distinct CDR3 sequences, approximately 50% detected once. Sequenced input: blood. These receptors all stem from a man in his sixties in good health.

The chain recombines TRBV28 with TRBJ2-5, with TRBD1 identical over 8 bases. The junction had 11 bases not matched to a gene; V was cut back by 9 bases and J by 5 bases. This CDR3 contains 14 residues. Germline V gene lookup returns CDR1 MDHEN and CDR2 SYDVKM. In DNA form, the CDR3 reads TGTGCCAGTAGAACAGGGGGACAGGAGGAGACCCAGTACTTC. Residues: CASRTGGQEETQYF.

This chain links TRBV4-1 with TRBJ2-1; TRBD1 matches at 10 bases. Germline loops: CDR1 MGHRA, CDR2 YSYEKL. Losses at the gene ends were 2 bases for V and 7 bases for J; bases not matched to a gene: 8. CDR3 length: 16 amino acids. CDR3 nucleotides: TGCGCCAGCAGCCAATCCGGGACAGGGGCGGAGAATGAGCAGTTCTTC. This encodes CASSQSGTGAENEQFF.

This clonotype was counted a few times. The CDR3 DNA follows: TGCAGTGCTAGAGACCCGGTTCTGGGTCTCTACGAGCAGTACTTC. It encodes CSARDPVLGLYEQYF. The chain carries TRBV20-1 and TRBJ2-7; no clear D. V shed 0 bases and J shed 3 bases, with 15 bases lying between them. This CDR3 spans 15 amino acids. Germline loops: CDR1 DFQATT, CDR2 SNEGSKA (reference sequence).

The rearrangement uses TRBV7-9 and TRBJ2-1; a possible D gene is TRBD2 (6 bases). CDR3 length equals 14 residues. Trimming cost V 1 base and J 8 bases, with 12 bases left between them. CDR1 is SEHNR and CDR2 is FQNEAQ in the germline V gene (reference sequence). CDR3: CASSLGPREDEQFF. DNA of the CDR3: TGTGCCAGCAGCTTAGGACCGAGGGAGGATGAGCAGTTCTTC.

The chain uses TRBV6-2 or TRBV6-3 and TRBJ2-1, with TRBD2 matching 8 bases. This CDR3 comprises 15 residues. Germline V gives CDR1 MNHEY, CDR2 SVGEGT. Unmatched junction bases numbered 7, after V lost 4 bases and J lost 5 bases. DNA for the CDR3: TGTGCCAGCAGTTCCGGGGGGGCTGGCCACAATGAGCAGTTCTTC. Its protein is CASSSGGAGHNEQFF.

The chain has TRBV27 and TRBJ2-7, with a weak D call TRBD1 (5 bases). V gave up 5 bases and J gave up 3 bases, with 14 bases separating them. Germline CDR1 reads MNHEY; CDR2 reads SMNVEV (reference sequence). The CDR3 covers 14 residues. CDR3 sequence (DNA): TGTGCCAGCAGTCTGAACTACGACAGCTACGAGCAGTACTTC. Translation gives CASSLNYDSYEQYF.

The chain recombines TRBV7-2 with TRBJ2-7; 10 bases map to TRBD2. Losses at the gene ends were 0 bases for V and 2 bases for J; bases not matched to a gene: 7. This CDR3 contains 17 residues. Germline CDR1 SGHTA, CDR2 FQGNSA. The CDR3, as DNA: TGTGCCAGCAGCTTAGCGCTTAGCGGGGGGACCCCCTACGAGCAGTACTTC. This sequence encodes CASSLALSGGTPYEQYF.

The genes are TRBV7-2 and TRBJ2-2, with D possibly TRBD2 on 6 matching bases. From germline, CDR1 is SGHTA and CDR2 FQGNSA. Trimming took off 2 bases at V and 7 bases at J, with 8 bases between the two ends. This CDR3 contains 13 residues. The CDR3 nucleotides are TGTGCCAGCAGCTTATTTAGCGGCGGGGAGCTGTTTTTT. Protein sequence: CASSLFSGGELFF.

The chain joins TRBV7-9 to TRBJ1-1; 7 nucleotides match TRBD1. The CDR3 has 14 residues. V lost 3 bases to trimming and J lost 4 bases; unmatched junction nucleotides: 5. Germline CDR1 and CDR2: SEHNR and FQNEAQ (reference sequence). The CDR3 region has the DNA TGTGCCAGCAGCTTCGGACAGGCGGGCACTGAAGCTTTCTTT. Protein: CASSFGQAGTEAFF.

The CDR3 loop is CASSPRPGGQSYEQYF. CDR3 bases: TGTGCCAGTAGCCCCCGGCCCGGGGGCCAATCCTACGAGCAGTACTTC. The chain employs TRBV7-9 and TRBJ2-5; D may be TRBD1 or TRBD2 (6 bases each). The J call could be wrong; TRBJ2-7 is a better fit for the DNA end. Germline V lookup: CDR1 SEHNR, CDR2 FQNEAQ (reference sequence). The CDR3 consists of 16 residues.

The V and J genes are TRBV29-1 and TRBJ2-5, with 7 bases aligning to TRBD1. Germline values: CDR1 SQVTM, CDR2 ANQGSEA. V was pared by 3 bases and J by 2 bases, with 9 bases of the junction left unmatched. This CDR3 region has 15 residues. The DNA of the CDR3 is TGCAGCGTTGATTTCTCCGGGACAGAACAAGAGACCCAGTACTTC. This translates into CSVDFSGTEQETQYF.

The chain carries TRBV6-2 or TRBV6-3 and TRBJ2-7; 11 bases line up with TRBD2. Germline CDR1 and CDR2: MNHEY and SVGEGT. The ends lost 6 bases at V and 0 bases at J; junction bases unmatched: 7. This CDR3 comprises 16 residues. The DNA for the CDR3 is TGTGCCAGCAGCCGCGCCGGGACTAGCGGCTCCTACGAGCAGTACTTC. Protein: CASSRAGTSGSYEQYF.

This clonotype was detected a few times. The CDR3 nucleotides read TGCAGTGCTAGACCCCCCTGGCTAGCGAAGCAAGAGACCCAGTACTTC. Its translation is CSARPPWLAKQETQYF. The V and J genes are TRBV20-1 and TRBJ2-5; D possibly corresponds to TRBD2 (6 bases). CDR1 and CDR2 from the germline V gene are DFQATT and SNEGSKA (reference sequence). V was pared by 2 bases and J by 2 bases, with 18 bases between. The CDR3 is 16 residues long.

J is TRBJ1-4 and V is TRBV4-2; no firm D call. The germline CDR1 and CDR2 sequences are LGHNA and YNFKEQ. The CDR3 consists of 15 residues. V was pared by 4 bases and J by 7 bases, with 16 bases between. CDR3: CASSLTHGRSEKLFF. In DNA, the CDR3 is TGTGCCAGCAGCCTCACCCACGGACGAAGTGAAAAACTGTTTTTT.

This sequence joins TRBV28 and TRBJ2-4, with D maybe TRBD2 (6 bases). The CDR3 runs 15 residues. Germline lookup yields CDR1 MDHEN and CDR2 SYDVKM. Trimming cost V 1 base and J 0 bases, with 7 bases left between them. CDR3 DNA sequence: TGTGCCAGCAGTTTATTCGGGGGAGCCAAAAACATTCAGTACTTC. It encodes CASSLFGGAKNIQYF. The full variable domain, rest sourced from reference TRBV28 and TRBJ2-4, is DVKVTQSSRYLVKRTGEKVFLECVQDMDHENMFWYRQDPGLGLRLIYFSYDVKMKEKGDIPEGYSVSREKKERFSLILESASTNQTSMYLCASSLFGGAKNIQYFGAGTRLSVL.

The chain uses TRBV28 and TRBJ2-1, with 9 nucleotides matching TRBD1. The CDR3 sequence is 15 residues long. The germline gives CDR1 MDHEN, CDR2 SYDVKM. The ends lost 7 bases at V and 4 bases at J; junction bases unmatched: 8. The CDR3 sequence: CASNHNRGRYNEQFF. The CDR3 DNA reads as TGTGCCAGCAACCACAACAGGGGGCGGTACAATGAGCAGTTCTTC.

With regard to this clonotype: Its ends do not fully match the called genes, so a read error is possible. The rearrangement joins TRBV5-1 to TRBJ1-4; D gene ambiguous. Germline-derived CDR1 and CDR2 are SGHRS and YFSETQ. The CDR3 covers 13 residues. CDR3 DNA sequence: TGCGCCAGCAGCATGGGGTCTAATGAAGAACTGTTTTTT. It is translated as CASSMGSNEELFF.

The V gene is TRBV6-2 or TRBV6-3, the J gene TRBJ2-1; 12 nucleotides line up with TRBD2. J was trimmed by 6 bases and V by 6 bases; bases with no gene match: 9. The CDR3 is 16 residues long. Germline V gives CDR1 MNHEY, CDR2 SVGEGT. The CDR3 is CASRPTSGGPFNEQFF. In nucleotides, the CDR3 is TGTGCCAGCAGGCCGACTAGCGGGGGCCCCTTCAATGAGCAGTTCTTC.

This clonotype was found once. V usage is TRBV6-4 and J usage is TRBJ1-2; tentatively, D is TRBD1 (6 bases). The germline V gene encodes CDR1 MRHNA and CDR2 SNTAGT. The CDR3 is 16 amino acids. Between the trimmed V and J ends, which lost 6 bases and 8 bases, there was a span of 25 bases. The CDR3 loop reads CASSQGTGLLAWGYTF. The CDR3 nucleotides are TGTGCCAGCAGCCAAGGAACAGGGCTGTTAGCGTGGGGCTACACCTTC.

This clonotype was counted between two and nine times. The chain combines TRBV2 with TRBJ2-1; possibly TRBD2 for D (6 bases). This CDR3 is 13 amino acids long. V lost 7 bases and J lost 6, with 13 bases in between. Germline lookup yields CDR1 SNHLY and CDR2 FYNNEI. Here the CDR3 reads CASNGGFGNEQFF. CDR3 DNA sequence: TGTGCCAGCAATGGGGGGTTCGGCAATGAGCAGTTCTTC.

CDR3 DNA sequence: TGTGCCAGCAGCTACGCCGGGGGGCGCGCAGAGGGGCTAGGCAATCAGCCCCAGCATTTT. This encodes CASSYAGGRAEGLGNQPQHF. The chain employs TRBV7-7 and TRBJ1-5; a weak D match, TRBD1 (6 bases). The V gene lost 4 bases and the J gene lost 2 bases, with 27 bases spanning the gap. CDR1 and CDR2 from the germline V gene are SSHAT and FNYEAQ (reference sequence). CDR3 length: 20 amino acids.

This chain uses TRBV20-1 with TRBJ1-1; the D is unclear. CDR1 DFQATT and CDR2 SNEGSKA come from the germline V gene (reference sequence). The CDR3 extends over 13 amino acids. With 6 bases removed from V and 4 bases from J, the gap between germline ends came to 15 bases. The CDR3 is CSAGSADGTEAFF. Written as DNA, the CDR3 is TGCAGTGCCGGCTCCGCGGACGGCACTGAAGCTTTCTTT.

This clonotype was recorded a few times. The chain's CDR3 is CASSIAYPGQGAQYF. In DNA, the CDR3 is TGTGCCAGCAGCATCGCCTACCCGGGACAGGGGGCCCAGTACTTC. V and J are TRBV27 and TRBJ2-7, with 12 bases identical to TRBD1. After removal of 6 bases from V and 10 bases from J, the junction contained 13 bases not matched to a gene. Germline values: CDR1 MNHEY, CDR2 SMNVEV (reference sequence). The length of the CDR3 is 15 residues.

The chain employs TRBV5-1 and TRBJ1-2; no clear D. This CDR3 has 15 amino acids. Trimming stripped 3 bases from V and 0 bases from J, with 12 bases between. Germline V gene lookup returns CDR1 SGHRS and CDR2 YFSETQ. The CDR3 region has the DNA TGCGCCAGCAGCTCATCCTCTCAGCCTAACTATGGCTACACCTTC. Protein product: CASSSSSQPNYGYTF.

This chain uses TRBV4-1 with TRBJ2-1; 12 bases fit TRBD1. Trimming removed 3 bases from V and 8 bases from J; junction bases left unmatched: 8. CDR3 length equals 16 residues. Per the germline V gene, CDR1 is MGHRA and CDR2 is YSYEKL. CDR3 DNA: TGCGCCAGCAGCCATTTGCCGGGACAGGGGGCCGATGAGCAGTTCTTC. This translates into CASSHLPGQGADEQFF.

The gene calls are TRBV4-2 and TRBJ2-2; D is unresolved. The CDR3 sequence is 15 residues long. CDR1 is LGHNA and CDR2 is YNFKEQ in the germline V gene. Trimming cost V 0 bases and J 6 bases, with 11 bases left between them. CDR3: CASSQDLGTSGELFF. The CDR3 DNA reads as TGTGCCAGCAGCCAAGATCTAGGCACGTCCGGGGAGCTGTTTTTT.

With regard to this clonotype: A clone one base away is much larger, so this may be a read error. The V and J genes are TRBV5-1 and TRBJ2-1; maybe TRBD2 (5 bases). The DNA end is more similar to TRBJ2-7, so the J call may be wrong. The germline gives CDR1 SGHRS, CDR2 YFSETQ. This CDR3 contains 15 residues. The CDR3 DNA reads as TGCGCCAGCACGGGGTCGGCGAGCTCCTACAATGAGCAGTACTTC. Amino acids: CASTGSASSYNEQYF.

The chain has TRBV11-2 and TRBJ1-6; D is unresolved. Germline loops: CDR1 SGHAT, CDR2 FQNNGV. The CDR3 loop spans 12 amino acids. The ends were cut back, 5 bases at V and 5 bases at J, with 4 bases in the middle. CDR3 DNA sequence: TGTGCCAGCAGCAACAATAATTCACCCCTCCACTTT. Translated, it gives CASSNNNSPLHF.